The 6 T cell receptor beta chains reported below all come from one sample, sequenced in a study of esophageal squamous cell carcinoma under preoperative chemotherapy. As to time point: after preoperative PTX-NDP chemotherapy. MiXCR, run by TCRdb on the PCR reads, gives a single entry per CDR3 protein. The repertoire holds 15,000 to 20,000 distinct CDR3 sequences, roughly 50% seen once, with 25% to 35% in the top ten. This sample was gathered from a patient given preoperative chemotherapy. These receptors were taken from a human donor with esophageal squamous cell carcinoma. The donor label of this sample is uncertain.

The chain's CDR3 is CATRLFPETQFF. The CDR3 coding sequence is TGTGCCACCCGACTATTTCCCGAGACGCAGTTTTTT. The chain joins TRBV27 to TRBJ2-2, with a tentative D call TRBD2 (5 bases). Per germline, CDR1 MNHEY and CDR2 SMNVEV (reference sequence). The CDR3 is 12 residues long. The germline V and J ends were trimmed by 10 bases and 16 bases, with 22 bases remaining between them.

J is TRBJ2-5 and V is TRBV11-3; TRBD1 agrees at 7 bases. Germline CDR1 is SGHNT and CDR2 is YENEEA. V lost 3 bases and J lost 2; bases outside the gene matches: 6. The CDR3 spans 15 residues. CDR3 nucleotide sequence: TGTGCCAGCAGCTTTTCGGGACAGCGACAAGAGACCCAGTACTTC. Translation gives CASSFSGQRQETQYF.

This clonotype has just one count. A read error may produce the germline difference seen at one junction end. V gene TRBV7-6 combines with J gene TRBJ2-2; TRBD2 agrees at 9 bases. CDR3 length: 16 residues. Germline CDR1 is SGHVS and CDR2 is FNYEAQ. The CDR3 nucleotides read TGTGCCAGCAGCTTTTTAGCGGGAGAAGGCACCGGGGCGCTGTATTTT. It encodes CASSFLAGEGTGALYF.

V gene TRBV11-3 combines with J gene TRBJ2-2; 11 bases agree with TRBD2. Germline lookup yields CDR1 SGHNT and CDR2 YENEEA. This CDR3 is built from 14 residues. The ends lost 8 bases at V and 8 bases at J; junction bases unmatched: 7. As DNA, the CDR3 is TGTGCCAGCGTCCGGACTAGCGGGTCGGGGGAGCTGTTTTTT. This encodes CASVRTSGSGELFF. The complete variable domain, with remaining parts taken from reference TRBV11-3 and TRBJ2-2, reads EAGVVQSPRYKIIEKKQPVAFWCNPISGHNTLYWYLQNLGQGPELLIRYENEEAVDDSQLPKDRFSAERLKGVDSTLKIQPAELGDSAVYLCASVRTSGSGELFFGEGSRLTVL.

J is TRBJ2-5 and V is TRBV7-7, with 16 nucleotides matching TRBD2. The J call may be in error: the DNA end matches TRBJ2-7 better. The CDR3 spans 18 residues. Germline CDR1 SSHAT, CDR2 FNYEAQ (reference sequence). The CDR3 here is CASSPLGTSGRVGHEQYF. The CDR3 DNA reads as TGTGCCAGCAGCCCCCTCGGGACTAGCGGGAGGGTAGGCCACGAGCAGTACTTC.

This clonotype showed up just a few times. The gene calls are TRBV7-2 and TRBJ2-5; 9 nucleotides line up with TRBD1. This CDR3 spans 15 amino acids. V dropped 3 bases and J dropped 11; count of bases not matched to a gene: 13. Germline assignment: CDR1 SGHTA and CDR2 FQGNSA. CDR3 residues: CASSLTGTGWEEQYF. DNA of the CDR3: TGTGCCAGCAGCTTGACCGGGACAGGGTGGGAGGAGCAGTACTTC.